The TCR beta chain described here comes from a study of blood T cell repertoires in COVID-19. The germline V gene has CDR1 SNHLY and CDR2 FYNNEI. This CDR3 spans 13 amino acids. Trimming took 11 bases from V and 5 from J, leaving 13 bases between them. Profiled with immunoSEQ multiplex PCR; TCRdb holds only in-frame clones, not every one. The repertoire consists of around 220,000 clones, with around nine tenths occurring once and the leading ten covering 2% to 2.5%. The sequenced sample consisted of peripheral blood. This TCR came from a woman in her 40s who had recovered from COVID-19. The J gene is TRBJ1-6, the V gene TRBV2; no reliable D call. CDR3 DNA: TGTGCCGCGACTACCAATGATAATTCACCCCTCCACTTT. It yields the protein CAATTNDNSPLHF.